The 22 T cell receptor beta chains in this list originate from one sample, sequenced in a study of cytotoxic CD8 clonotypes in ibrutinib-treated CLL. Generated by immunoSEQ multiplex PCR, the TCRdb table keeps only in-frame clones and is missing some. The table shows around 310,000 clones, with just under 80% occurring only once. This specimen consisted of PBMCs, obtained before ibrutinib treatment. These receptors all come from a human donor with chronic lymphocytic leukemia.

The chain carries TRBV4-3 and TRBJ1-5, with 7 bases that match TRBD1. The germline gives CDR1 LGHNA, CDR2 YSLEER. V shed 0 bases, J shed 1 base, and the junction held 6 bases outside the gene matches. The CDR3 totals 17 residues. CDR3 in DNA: TGCGCCAGCAGCCAAGATCTTGGAGGGGGCAGCAATCAGCCCCAGCATTTT. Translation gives CASSQDLGGGSNQPQHF.

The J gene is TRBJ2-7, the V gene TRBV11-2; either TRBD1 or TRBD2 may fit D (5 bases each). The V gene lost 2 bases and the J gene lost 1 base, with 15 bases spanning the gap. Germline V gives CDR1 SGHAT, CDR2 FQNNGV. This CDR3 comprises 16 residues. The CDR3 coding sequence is TGTGCCAGCAGCTTAAAATCCGGGACGGCATCCTACGAGCAGTACTTC. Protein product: CASSLKSGTASYEQYF.

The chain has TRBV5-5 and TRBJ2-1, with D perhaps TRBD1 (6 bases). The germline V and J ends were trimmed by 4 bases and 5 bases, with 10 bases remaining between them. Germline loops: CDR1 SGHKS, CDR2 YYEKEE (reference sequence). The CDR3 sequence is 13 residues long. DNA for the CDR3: TGTGCCAGCAGCGTATACAGGGACAATGAGCAGTTCTTC. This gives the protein CASSVYRDNEQFF.

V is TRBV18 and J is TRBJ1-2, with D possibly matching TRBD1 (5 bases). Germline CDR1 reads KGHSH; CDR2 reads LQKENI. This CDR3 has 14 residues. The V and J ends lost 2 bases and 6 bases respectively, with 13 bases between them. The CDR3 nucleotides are TGTGCCAGCTCACCAGACGGACACGACAATGGCTACACCTTC. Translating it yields CASSPDGHDNGYTF. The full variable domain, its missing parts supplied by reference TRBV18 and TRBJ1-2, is NAGVMQNPRHLVRRRGQEARLRCSPMKGHSHVYWYRQLPEEGLKFMVYLQKENIIDESGMPKERFSAEFPKEGPSILRIQQVVRGDSAAYFCASSPDGHDNGYTFGSGTRLTVV.

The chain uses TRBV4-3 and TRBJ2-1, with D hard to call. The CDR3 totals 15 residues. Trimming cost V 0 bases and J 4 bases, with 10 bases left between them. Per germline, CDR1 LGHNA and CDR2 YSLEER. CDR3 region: CASSQDLSGYNEQFF. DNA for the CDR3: TGCGCCAGCAGCCAAGATCTTAGTGGTTACAATGAGCAGTTCTTC.

CDR3 coding DNA: TGTGCCACCAGCAGAGTGAGGCAGGGGGCTGGTGGCTACACCTTC. Protein sequence: CATSRVRQGAGGYTF. The V and J genes are TRBV15 and TRBJ1-2, with TRBD1 matching 8 bases. CDR3 size: 15 residues. J lost 7 bases, V lost 1 base, and 8 bases had no gene match. CDR1 is LNHNV, CDR2 YYDKDF, per germline (reference sequence). The complete variable domain, with remaining parts taken from reference TRBV15 and TRBJ1-2, reads DAMVIQNPRYQVTQFGKPVTLSCSQTLNHNVMYWYQQKSSQAPKLLFHYYDKDFNNEADTPDNFQSRRPNTSFCFLDIRSPGLGDTAMYLCATSRVRQGAGGYTFGSGTRLTVV.

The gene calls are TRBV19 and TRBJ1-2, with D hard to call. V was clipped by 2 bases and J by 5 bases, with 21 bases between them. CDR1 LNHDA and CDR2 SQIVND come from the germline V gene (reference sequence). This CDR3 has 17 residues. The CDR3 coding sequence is TGTGCCAGTAGTATACCCCTCCGGACCAGGCAAGAATATGGCTACACCTTC. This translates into CASSIPLRTRQEYGYTF. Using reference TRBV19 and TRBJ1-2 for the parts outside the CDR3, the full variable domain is DGGITQSPKYLFRKEGQNVTLSCEQNLNHDAMYWYRQDPGQGLRLIYYSQIVNDFQKGDIAEGYSVSREKKESFPLTVTSAQKNPTAFYLCASSIPLRTRQEYGYTFGSGTRLTVV.

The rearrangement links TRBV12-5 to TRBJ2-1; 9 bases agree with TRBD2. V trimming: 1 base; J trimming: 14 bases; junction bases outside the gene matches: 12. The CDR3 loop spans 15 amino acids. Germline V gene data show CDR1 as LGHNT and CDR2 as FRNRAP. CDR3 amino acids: CASGLGLAGPHPEFF. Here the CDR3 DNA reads TGTGCTAGTGGTTTGGGGCTAGCGGGACCCCACCCGGAGTTCTTC. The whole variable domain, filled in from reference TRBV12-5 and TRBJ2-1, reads DARVTQTPRHKVTEMGQEVTMRCQPILGHNTVFWYRQTMMQGLELLAYFRNRAPLDDSGMPKDRFSAEMPDATLATLKIQPSEPRDSAVYFCASGLGLAGPHPEFFGPGTRLTVL.

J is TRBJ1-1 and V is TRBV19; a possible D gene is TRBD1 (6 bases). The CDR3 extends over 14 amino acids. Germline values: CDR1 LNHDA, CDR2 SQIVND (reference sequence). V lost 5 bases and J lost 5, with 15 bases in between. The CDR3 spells CASSFHREGTEAFF. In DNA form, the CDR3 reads TGTGCCAGTAGTTTTCACAGGGAGGGGACTGAAGCTTTCTTT.

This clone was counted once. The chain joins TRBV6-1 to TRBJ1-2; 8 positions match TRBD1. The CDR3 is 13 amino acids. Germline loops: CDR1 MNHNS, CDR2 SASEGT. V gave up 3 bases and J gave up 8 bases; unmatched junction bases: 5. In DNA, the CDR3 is TGTGCCAGCAGTGACAGGGGGCTCGGGGGCTACACCTTC. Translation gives CASSDRGLGGYTF.

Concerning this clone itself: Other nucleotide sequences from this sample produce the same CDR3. This CDR3 reads CASSPPSNEQFF. In DNA form, the CDR3 reads TGTGCCAGCTCACCACCTTCCAATGAGCAGTTCTTC. The chain employs TRBV18 and TRBJ2-1, with unresolved D. The germline gives CDR1 KGHSH, CDR2 LQKENI. The CDR3 extends over 12 amino acids. Trimming left V 0 bases short and J 6 bases short, with 3 bases between.

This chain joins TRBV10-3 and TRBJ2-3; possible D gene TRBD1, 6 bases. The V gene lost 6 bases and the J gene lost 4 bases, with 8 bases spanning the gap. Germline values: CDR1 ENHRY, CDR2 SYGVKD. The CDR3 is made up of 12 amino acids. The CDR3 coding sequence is TGTGCCATCAGCGCAGGGGCAGATACGCAGTATTTT. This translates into CAISAGADTQYF.

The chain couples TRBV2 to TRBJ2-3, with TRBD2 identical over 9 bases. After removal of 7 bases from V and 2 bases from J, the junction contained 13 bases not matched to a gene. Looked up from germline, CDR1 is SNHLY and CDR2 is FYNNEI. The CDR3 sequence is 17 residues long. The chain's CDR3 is CASNTGQAGGITDTQYF. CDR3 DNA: TGTGCCAGCAATACCGGGCAAGCGGGAGGCATCACAGATACGCAGTATTTT.

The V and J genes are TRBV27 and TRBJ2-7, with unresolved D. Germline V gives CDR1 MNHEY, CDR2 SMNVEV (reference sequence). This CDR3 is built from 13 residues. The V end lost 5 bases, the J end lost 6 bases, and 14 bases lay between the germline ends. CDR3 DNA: TGTGCCAGCAGTCATGACCTTAGTGGCGAGCAGTACTTC. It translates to CASSHDLSGEQYF.

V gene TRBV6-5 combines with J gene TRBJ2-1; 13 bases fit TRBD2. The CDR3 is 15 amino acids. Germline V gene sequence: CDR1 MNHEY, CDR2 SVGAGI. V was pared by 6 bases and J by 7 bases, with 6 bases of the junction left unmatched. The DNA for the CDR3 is TGTGCCAGCAGGCGTGGGACTAGCGGGATAAATGAGCAGTTCTTC. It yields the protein CASRRGTSGINEQFF.

The CDR3 DNA follows: TGTGCCAGCAGCTCCCTCCGGACCTCTGTGTACGAGCAGTACTTC. Protein: CASSSLRTSVYEQYF. The chain links TRBV5-5 to TRBJ2-7; unclear D gene. V lost 3 bases and J lost 4, with 17 bases in between. This CDR3 region has 15 residues. Looked up from germline, CDR1 is SGHKS and CDR2 is YYEKEE (reference sequence).

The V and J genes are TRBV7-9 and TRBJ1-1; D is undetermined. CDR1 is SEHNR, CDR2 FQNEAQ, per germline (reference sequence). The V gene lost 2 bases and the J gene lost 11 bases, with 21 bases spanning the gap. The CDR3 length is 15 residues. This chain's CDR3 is CASSLTSSPSKPAFF. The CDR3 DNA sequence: TGTGCCAGCAGCTTAACGTCGTCCCCTTCCAAGCCGGCTTTCTTT.

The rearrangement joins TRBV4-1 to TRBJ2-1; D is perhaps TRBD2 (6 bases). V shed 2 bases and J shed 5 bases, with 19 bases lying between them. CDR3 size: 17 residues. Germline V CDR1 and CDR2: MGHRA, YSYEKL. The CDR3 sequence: CASSQRQRGGSDNEQFF. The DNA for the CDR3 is TGCGCCAGCAGCCAACGACAACGAGGAGGGAGCGACAATGAGCAGTTCTTC.

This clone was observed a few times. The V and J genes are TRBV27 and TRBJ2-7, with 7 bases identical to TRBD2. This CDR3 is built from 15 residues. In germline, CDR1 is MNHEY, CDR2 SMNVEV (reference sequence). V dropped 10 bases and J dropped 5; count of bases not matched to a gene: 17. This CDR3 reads CATYGGELKYHEQYF. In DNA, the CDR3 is TGTGCCACCTATGGGGGGGAGCTAAAATATCACGAGCAGTACTTC.

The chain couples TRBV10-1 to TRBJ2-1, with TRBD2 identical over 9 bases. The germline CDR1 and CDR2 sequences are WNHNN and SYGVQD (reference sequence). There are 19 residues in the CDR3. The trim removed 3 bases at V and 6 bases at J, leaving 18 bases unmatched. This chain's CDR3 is CASSEVGFAGTSSPNEQFF. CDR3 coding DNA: TGCGCCAGCAGTGAAGTGGGTTTTGCCGGGACTAGCTCACCCAATGAGCAGTTCTTC.

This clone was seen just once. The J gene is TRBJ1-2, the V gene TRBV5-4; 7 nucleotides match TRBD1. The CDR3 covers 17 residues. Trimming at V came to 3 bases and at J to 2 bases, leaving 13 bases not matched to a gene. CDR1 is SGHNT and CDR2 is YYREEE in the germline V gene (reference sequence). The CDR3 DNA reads TGTGCCAGCAGCTCAGGGGGGAGCCAGGGACAGAACTATGGCTACACCTTC. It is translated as CASSSGGSQGQNYGYTF.

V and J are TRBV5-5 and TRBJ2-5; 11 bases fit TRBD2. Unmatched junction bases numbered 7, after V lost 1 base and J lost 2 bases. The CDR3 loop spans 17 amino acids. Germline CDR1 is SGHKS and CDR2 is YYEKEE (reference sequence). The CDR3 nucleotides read TGTGCCAGCAGCTTGTTAGCTAGCGGGAGGTTACAAGAGACCCAGTACTTC. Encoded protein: CASSLLASGRLQETQYF.